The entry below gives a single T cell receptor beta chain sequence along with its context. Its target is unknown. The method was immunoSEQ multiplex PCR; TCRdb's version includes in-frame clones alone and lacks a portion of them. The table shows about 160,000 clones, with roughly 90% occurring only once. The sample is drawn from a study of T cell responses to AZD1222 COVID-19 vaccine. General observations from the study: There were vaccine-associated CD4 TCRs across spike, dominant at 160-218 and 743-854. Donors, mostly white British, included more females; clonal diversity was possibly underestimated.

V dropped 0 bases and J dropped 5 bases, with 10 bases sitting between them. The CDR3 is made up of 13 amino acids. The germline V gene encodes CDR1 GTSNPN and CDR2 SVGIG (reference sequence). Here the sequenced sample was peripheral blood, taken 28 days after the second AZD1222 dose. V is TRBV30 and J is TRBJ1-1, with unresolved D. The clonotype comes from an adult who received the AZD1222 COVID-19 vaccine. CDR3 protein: CAWSVIGYTEAFF. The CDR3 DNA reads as TGTGCCTGGAGTGTAATAGGGTATACTGAAGCTTTCTTT.